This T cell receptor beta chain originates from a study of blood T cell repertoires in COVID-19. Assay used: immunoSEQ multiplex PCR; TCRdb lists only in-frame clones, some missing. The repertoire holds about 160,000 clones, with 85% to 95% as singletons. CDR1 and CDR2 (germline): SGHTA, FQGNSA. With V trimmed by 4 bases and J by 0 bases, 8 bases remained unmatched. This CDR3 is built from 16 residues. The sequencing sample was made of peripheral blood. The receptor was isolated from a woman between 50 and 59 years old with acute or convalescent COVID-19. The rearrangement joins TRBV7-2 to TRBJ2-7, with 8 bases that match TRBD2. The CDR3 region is CASSSIMSGSSYEQYF. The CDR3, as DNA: TGTGCCAGCAGCTCTATAATGAGCGGGAGCTCCTACGAGCAGTACTTC.